The 21 T cell receptor beta chains below come from one sample, sequenced in a study of CD8+ T cells in alopecia areata. cDNA reverse transcribed from extracted RNA served as the sequencing template. Assay: immunoSEQ multiplex PCR; the TCRdb copy retains only in-frame clones and omits some. The repertoire holds 150,000 or so clones, with 40% to 60% as singletons. Specimen: CD8+ T cells sorted from blood, collected at week 0. The receptors here all came from a human donor with alopecia areata.

This clone was recorded a few times. V and J are TRBV7-9 and TRBJ2-3; D not certain. The CDR3 sequence is 15 residues long. Trimming left V 1 base short and J 0 bases short, with 8 bases between. Germline CDR1 is SEHNR and CDR2 is FQNEAQ (reference sequence). CDR3 loop: CASSLGATSTDTQYF. Written as DNA, the CDR3 is TGTGCCAGCAGCTTAGGGGCAACAAGCACAGATACGCAGTATTTT.

The chain uses TRBV15 and TRBJ1-1; possible D gene TRBD1, 5 bases. The V gene lost 5 bases and the J gene lost 3 bases, with 13 bases spanning the gap. From germline, CDR1 is LNHNV and CDR2 YYDKDF (reference sequence). This CDR3 has 14 amino acids. CDR3 sequence reads: CATSPTAEDTEAFF. The CDR3 nucleotides read TGTGCCACCAGCCCGACAGCAGAGGACACTGAAGCTTTCTTT.

This sequence joins TRBV5-6 and TRBJ1-2, with D possibly matching TRBD1 (6 bases). The length of the CDR3 is 14 residues. Germline V gene lookup returns CDR1 SGHDT and CDR2 YYEEEE. The V end was cut by 1 base, the J end by 4 bases, with 11 bases between. CDR3 protein: CASSLHRDGYGYTF. As DNA, the CDR3 is TGTGCCAGCAGCTTGCACAGGGACGGCTATGGCTACACCTTC.

The chain has TRBV4-1 and TRBJ2-1; D unresolved. This CDR3 has 12 amino acids. With 1 base removed from V and 10 bases from J, the gap between germline ends came to 8 bases. Germline loops: CDR1 MGHRA, CDR2 YSYEKL. CDR3 DNA: TGCGCCAGCAGCCAAGTTGCTGGGGAGCAGTTCTTC. It is translated as CASSQVAGEQFF.

The rearrangement uses TRBV4-3 and TRBJ2-3; no definite D call. The germline CDR1 and CDR2 sequences are LGHNA and YSLEER. This CDR3 region has 12 residues. Trimming stripped 0 bases from V and 5 bases from J, with 3 bases between. The CDR3 spells CASSQDRDTQYF. CDR3 nucleotides: TGCGCCAGCAGCCAAGATCGAGATACGCAGTATTTT.

The chain is built from TRBV6-5 and TRBJ2-1, with D unresolved. CDR1 MNHEY and CDR2 SVGAGI come from the germline V gene. The CDR3 covers 13 residues. Between the trimmed V and J ends, which lost 3 bases and 6 bases, there was a span of 9 bases. The CDR3 DNA reads TGTGCCAGCAGTTATGTAGGAACCAATGAGCAGTTCTTC. Its protein product is CASSYVGTNEQFF.

V and J are TRBV25-1 and TRBJ2-2; D call uncertain. Germline CDR1 reads MGHDK; CDR2 reads SYGVNS. The CDR3 has 13 residues. V lost 6 bases, J lost 5 bases, and 10 bases lay in between. Here the CDR3 reads CASSDRWTGELFF. Written as DNA, the CDR3 is TGTGCCAGCAGCGATAGGTGGACCGGGGAGCTGTTTTTT.

The V gene is TRBV23-1, the J gene TRBJ1-2; no reliable D call. TRBV23-1 falls under the ORF class, with uncertain function. CDR3 length: 16 amino acids. Trimming cost V 4 bases and J 5 bases, with 20 bases left between them. The CDR3 bases are TGCGCCAGCAGTCCCGCGCTAGGCGGAATTCGGTATGGCTACACCTTC. Protein sequence: CASSPALGGIRYGYTF.

This clone appeared a few times. The chain recombines TRBV4-3 with TRBJ2-2; D assignment may be TRBD1 or TRBD2 (5 bases each). Germline V gene data show CDR1 as LGHNA and CDR2 as YSLEER. This CDR3 has 16 residues. Trimming cost V 3 bases and J 7 bases, with 18 bases left between them. CDR3 in DNA: TGCGCCAGCAGCCAGGATCCGGGACCAAAGGGCGGGGAGCTGTTTTTT. This codes for CASSQDPGPKGGELFF.

This clone was seen only a few times. V is TRBV11-1 and J is TRBJ2-1, with D hard to call. V was cut by 0 bases and J by 8 bases, with 14 bases left in between. Germline loops: CDR1 SGHAT, CDR2 FQDESV (reference sequence). The CDR3 covers 15 residues. In DNA form, the CDR3 reads TGTGCCAGCAGCTTAGCGTCTGGCCAGTTCGATGAGCAGTTCTTC. Translating it yields CASSLASGQFDEQFF.

The chain employs TRBV7-8 and TRBJ2-7, with D maybe TRBD1 (6 bases). This CDR3 is 13 amino acids long. Germline CDR1 reads SGHVS; CDR2 reads FQNEAQ. Trimming shortened V by 1 base and J by 3 bases, and 7 bases separated the two germline ends. This CDR3 is CASSLGGGYEQYF. Here the CDR3 DNA reads TGTGCCAGCAGCTTAGGAGGGGGCTACGAGCAGTACTTC. Complete variable domain (other parts from reference TRBV7-8 and TRBJ2-7): GAGVSQSPRYKVAKRGQDVALRCDPISGHVSLFWYQQALGQGPEFLTYFQNEAQLDKSGLPSDRFFAERPEGSVSTLKIQRTQQEDSAVYLCASSLGGGYEQYFGPGTRLTVT.

V gene TRBV9 combines with J gene TRBJ1-1; D possibly corresponds to TRBD1 (6 bases). V was cut by 0 bases and J by 4 bases, with 7 bases left in between. The CDR3 totals 13 residues. Germline V gene lookup returns CDR1 SGDLS and CDR2 YYNGEE. In DNA form, the CDR3 reads TGTGCCAGCAGCGTAGGACAGGCCACTGAAGCTTTCTTT. It translates to CASSVGQATEAFF.

The chain uses TRBV19 and TRBJ1-1; TRBD1 matches 7 bases. V lost 8 bases to trimming and J lost 1 base; unmatched junction nucleotides: 4. Germline CDR1 is LNHDA and CDR2 is SQIVND (reference sequence). The CDR3 is made up of 13 amino acids. The CDR3 region is CASHHRGNTEAFF. The DNA for the CDR3 is TGTGCCAGTCATCACAGGGGGAACACTGAAGCTTTCTTT.

The CDR3 coding sequence is TGTGCCAGCAGTCTCCCTCCCGGGACGGGCGAGCAGTACTTC. Translating it yields CASSLPPGTGEQYF. The chain recombines TRBV27 with TRBJ2-7; D may correspond to TRBD1 or TRBD2 (5 bases each). Looked up from germline, CDR1 is MNHEY and CDR2 is SMNVEV (reference sequence). The CDR3 sequence is 14 residues long. Trimming left V 5 bases short and J 6 bases short, with 17 bases between.

To note about this clone: Different DNA sequences within this sample yield the same CDR3. This sequence joins TRBV20-1 and TRBJ2-7; D possibly matches TRBD1 or TRBD2 (6 bases each). Germline assignment: CDR1 DFQATT and CDR2 SNEGSKA (reference sequence). The CDR3 is made up of 11 amino acids. Trimming took off 6 bases at V and 7 bases at J, with 13 bases between the two ends. Written as DNA, the CDR3 is TGCAGTGCCCCGACGGGGGCTGAGCAGTACTTC. Protein sequence: CSAPTGAEQYF.

The V call is TRBV15, the J call TRBJ2-7; weak D call: TRBD2 (5 bases). V gave up 6 bases and J gave up 4 bases, with 10 bases separating them. The germline V gene encodes CDR1 LNHNV and CDR2 YYDKDF (reference sequence). The CDR3 is 12 residues long. CDR3 nucleotides: TGTGCCACCAGTCCCGCGGGTTACGAGCAGTACTTC. Protein sequence: CATSPAGYEQYF.

This clone was found once. The chain combines TRBV13 with TRBJ2-5; D might be TRBD1 (6 bases). Germline-derived CDR1 and CDR2 are PRHDT and FYEKMQ (reference sequence). The CDR3 covers 16 residues. Trimming left V 1 base short and J 4 bases short, with 16 bases between. The CDR3 DNA is TGTGCCAGCAGCTTAGCGCAGGGGCGGGCGCGAGAGACCCAGTACTTC. Encoded protein: CASSLAQGRARETQYF.

This chain links TRBV27 with TRBJ1-1, with D perhaps matching TRBD1 (5 bases). The germline gives CDR1 MNHEY, CDR2 SMNVEV (reference sequence). V was trimmed by 6 bases and J by 11 bases, leaving 13 bases between them. The CDR3 contains 11 residues. The CDR3: CASRAGTGAFF. CDR3 coding DNA: TGTGCCAGCAGGGCCGGGACCGGGGCTTTCTTT.

The rearrangement links TRBV5-1 to TRBJ1-2; TRBD1 matches at 8 bases. From germline, CDR1 is SGHRS and CDR2 YFSETQ. V was clipped by 2 bases and J by 5 bases; unmatched bases: 5. CDR3 size: 14 residues. CDR3 in amino acids: CASSLAGTGYGYTF. CDR3 nucleotides: TGCGCCAGCAGCTTAGCCGGGACAGGTTATGGCTACACCTTC.

The J gene is TRBJ2-7, the V gene TRBV28; 8 nucleotides match TRBD2. The germline V gene encodes CDR1 MDHEN and CDR2 SYDVKM. Losses at the gene ends were 5 bases for V and 6 bases for J; bases not matched to a gene: 6. The CDR3 is 13 amino acids. The CDR3 sequence is CASSTSGPPEQYF. The CDR3 DNA is TGTGCCAGCAGTACTAGCGGCCCTCCCGAGCAGTACTTC.

V usage is TRBV11-2 and J usage is TRBJ2-1; D call uncertain. Germline V gives CDR1 SGHAT, CDR2 FQNNGV. This CDR3 has 16 residues. Trimming left V 2 bases short and J 0 bases short, with 11 bases between. In nucleotides, the CDR3 is TGTGCCAGCAGCTTAACCGCATTCAGCTCCTACAATGAGCAGTTCTTC. It encodes CASSLTAFSSYNEQFF.